The table lists the clone carrying this TCR beta chain with a count of one. This entry comes from a study of blood T cell repertoires in COVID-19. Study-wide background: Collection of acute and convalescent COVID-19 samples took place in the United States, Italy and Spain. Nucleic acid was either cDNA or gDNA, and it came from T cells, B-cell-depleted T cells, or PBMCs.

As originally analysed: For nucleated cells, counts were estimated from reference gene primer amplification. Profiling relied on immunoSEQ multiplex PCR, and the TCRdb table lists in-frame clones only, not all of them. V and J calls and clone size are those listed in that table; D and trimming were worked out from the DNA. The table records roughly 98,000 clones, approximately 86% of them present only once. Per germline, CDR1 SGHNT and CDR2 YENEEA. The CDR3 contains 14 residues. Trimming shortened V by 5 bases and J by 3 bases, and 13 bases separated the two germline ends. The receptor comes from a man in his 70s with active or convalescent COVID-19. The chain recombines TRBV11-3 with TRBJ1-1; possibly TRBD1 for D (5 bases). Sequenced sample: peripheral blood. The CDR3 sequence is CASSVGGTDTEAFF. The CDR3, as DNA: TGTGCCAGCAGCGTTGGAGGGACGGACACTGAAGCTTTCTTT.